Listed below are T cell receptor beta chains from one sample, sequenced in a study of memory B cells and T cells in multiple sclerosis. The method was immunoSEQ multiplex PCR; TCRdb's version includes in-frame clones alone and lacks a portion of them. This sample has around 14,000 clones, with approximately 69% found just once. Sequenced: memory (CD45RO+) CD4+ T cells from blood. These receptors all stem from a human donor with multiple sclerosis. Both conserved end residues are part of each CDR3. Fields, in order: V gene, clone size, J gene, D gene, CDR3 protein, CDR3 DNA. D genes are given only for firm matches. Only some rows state a clone size, as once, few, many or a class for expanded clones.

v_call: TRBV30
clone_size: .
j_call: TRBJ2-5
d_call: TRBD2
cdr3_aa: CAWSGLAGAGETQYF
cdr3_nt: TGTGCCTGGAGTGGGTTAGCGGGAGCTGGAGAGACCCAGTACTTC

v_call: TRBV28
clone_size: .
j_call: TRBJ2-1
d_call: TRBD2
cdr3_aa: CASSPGTSYNEQFF
cdr3_nt: TGTGCCAGCAGTCCCGGGACTAGTTACAATGAGCAGTTCTTC

v_call: TRBV28
clone_size: .
j_call: TRBJ1-1
d_call: .
cdr3_aa: CASSRLRNTEAFF
cdr3_nt: TGTGCCAGCAGCCGACTCAGGAACACTGAAGCTTTCTTT

v_call: TRBV29-1
clone_size: few
j_call: TRBJ2-5
d_call: .
cdr3_aa: CSVAGFQETQYF
cdr3_nt: TGCAGCGTGGCAGGGTTCCAAGAGACCCAGTACTTC

v_call: TRBV11-3
clone_size: .
j_call: TRBJ1-6
d_call: TRBD1
cdr3_aa: CASSQGQGDNSPLHF
cdr3_nt: TGTGCCAGCAGCCAAGGGCAGGGGGACAATTCACCCCTCCACTTT

v_call: TRBV7-2
clone_size: .
j_call: TRBJ2-7
d_call: .
cdr3_aa: CASSLVGGYEQYF
cdr3_nt: TGTGCCAGCAGCTTAGTTGGGGGGTACGAGCAGTACTTC

v_call: TRBV2
clone_size: .
j_call: TRBJ1-4
d_call: .
cdr3_aa: CASSVGLGVTEKLFF
cdr3_nt: TGTGCCAGCAGTGTAGGATTAGGGGTTACTGAAAAACTGTTTTTT

v_call: TRBV5-1
clone_size: .
j_call: TRBJ2-7
d_call: .
cdr3_aa: CASSLLYSYEQYF
cdr3_nt: TGCGCCAGCAGCTTACTGTACTCCTACGAGCAGTACTTC

v_call: TRBV10-3
clone_size: .
j_call: TRBJ1-5
d_call: TRBD1
cdr3_aa: CAISELGQGSQPQHF
cdr3_nt: TGTGCCATCAGTGAGTTGGGACAGGGTAGCCAGCCCCAGCATTTT

v_call: TRBV7-7
clone_size: .
j_call: TRBJ2-1
d_call: TRBD1
cdr3_aa: CASSPTGIGNEQFF
cdr3_nt: TGTGCCAGCAGCCCGACAGGGATCGGGAATGAGCAGTTCTTC

v_call: TRBV5-4
clone_size: few
j_call: TRBJ2-1
d_call: .
cdr3_aa: CASSRASIHEQFF
cdr3_nt: TGTGCCAGCAGCCGAGCTAGCATCCATGAGCAGTTCTTC

v_call: TRBV10-2
clone_size: once
j_call: TRBJ1-4
d_call: .
cdr3_aa: CASSESGRPDEKLFF
cdr3_nt: TGCGCCAGCAGTGAGTCGGGGCGGCCGGATGAAAAACTGTTTTTT

v_call: TRBV28
clone_size: once
j_call: TRBJ1-5
d_call: .
cdr3_aa: CASSSTAHQPQHF
cdr3_nt: TGTGCCAGCAGTTCGACAGCCCATCAGCCCCAGCATTTT

v_call: TRBV28
clone_size: once
j_call: TRBJ2-5
d_call: .
cdr3_aa: CASRGGGRETQYF
cdr3_nt: TGTGCAAGCAGGGGAGGGGGTAGGGAGACCCAGTACTTC

v_call: TRBV5-1
clone_size: .
j_call: TRBJ2-5
d_call: TRBD2
cdr3_aa: CASSPASGLPGETQYF
cdr3_nt: TGCGCCAGCAGCCCGGCTAGCGGGCTGCCCGGGGAGACCCAGTACTTC

v_call: TRBV14
clone_size: .
j_call: TRBJ1-1
d_call: .
cdr3_aa: CASSQVNSLNTEAFF
cdr3_nt: TGTGCCAGCAGTCAGGTAAACTCCTTGAACACTGAAGCTTTCTTT

v_call: TRBV6-5
clone_size: .
j_call: TRBJ1-5
d_call: .
cdr3_aa: CASSGHLNQPQHF
cdr3_nt: TGTGCCAGCAGTGGACACCTTAATCAGCCCCAGCATTTT

v_call: TRBV5-5
clone_size: .
j_call: TRBJ1-3
d_call: .
cdr3_aa: CASSGGRAMGGNTIYF
cdr3_nt: TGTGCCAGCAGCGGGGGCCGGGCCATGGGAGGAAACACCATATATTTT

v_call: TRBV5-1
clone_size: .
j_call: TRBJ1-1
d_call: TRBD1
cdr3_aa: CASSGRDRSPLMDTEAFF
cdr3_nt: TGCGCCAGCAGCGGCCGGGACAGGTCTCCCCTAATGGACACTGAAGCTTTCTTT

v_call: TRBV18
clone_size: .
j_call: TRBJ2-5
d_call: TRBD2
cdr3_aa: CASSPLPAGGPGEQYF
cdr3_nt: TGTGCCAGCTCACCACTCCCAGCGGGGGGGCCGGGAGAGCAGTACTTC

v_call: TRBV10-2
clone_size: once
j_call: TRBJ2-5
d_call: TRBD1
cdr3_aa: CASSVGQGQETQYF
cdr3_nt: TGCGCCAGCAGTGTGGGACAGGGACAAGAGACCCAGTACTTC

v_call: TRBV6-1
clone_size: .
j_call: TRBJ2-7
d_call: TRBD1
cdr3_aa: CASSEVRQGSEQYF
cdr3_nt: TGTGCCAGCAGTGAAGTGAGACAGGGGAGCGAGCAGTACTTC

v_call: TRBV6-1
clone_size: few
j_call: TRBJ2-7
d_call: .
cdr3_aa: CASSPTSTGLYEQYF
cdr3_nt: TGTGCCAGCAGCCCCACGTCTACAGGGCTATACGAGCAGTACTTC

v_call: TRBV14
clone_size: .
j_call: TRBJ2-1
d_call: TRBD2
cdr3_aa: CASSLRRTSGMFNEQFF
cdr3_nt: TGTGCCAGCAGCCTGAGGAGGACTAGCGGTATGTTCAATGAGCAGTTCTTC

v_call: TRBV27
clone_size: .
j_call: TRBJ1-1
d_call: TRBD1
cdr3_aa: CASRPSGQGFTEAFF
cdr3_nt: TGTGCCAGCAGACCCTCGGGACAGGGCTTCACTGAAGCTTTCTTT